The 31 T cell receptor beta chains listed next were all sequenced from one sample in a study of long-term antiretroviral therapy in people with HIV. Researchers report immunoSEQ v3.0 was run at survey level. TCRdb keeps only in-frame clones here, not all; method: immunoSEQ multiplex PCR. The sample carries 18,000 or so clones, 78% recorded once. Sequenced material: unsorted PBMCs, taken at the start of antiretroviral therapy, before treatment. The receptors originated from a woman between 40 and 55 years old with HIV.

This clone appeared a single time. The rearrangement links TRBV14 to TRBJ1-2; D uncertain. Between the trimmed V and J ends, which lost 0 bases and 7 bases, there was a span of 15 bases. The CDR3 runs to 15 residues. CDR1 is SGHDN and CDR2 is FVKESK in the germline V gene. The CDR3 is CASSQDPGRPGGYTF. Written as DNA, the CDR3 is TGTGCCAGCAGCCAAGATCCCGGGCGGCCGGGTGGCTACACCTTC.

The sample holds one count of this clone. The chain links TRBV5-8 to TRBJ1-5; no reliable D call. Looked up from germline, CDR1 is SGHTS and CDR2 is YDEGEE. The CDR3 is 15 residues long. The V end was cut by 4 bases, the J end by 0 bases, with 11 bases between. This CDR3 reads CASSADGNSNQPQHF. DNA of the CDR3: TGTGCCAGCAGCGCGGACGGAAATAGCAATCAGCCCCAGCATTTT.

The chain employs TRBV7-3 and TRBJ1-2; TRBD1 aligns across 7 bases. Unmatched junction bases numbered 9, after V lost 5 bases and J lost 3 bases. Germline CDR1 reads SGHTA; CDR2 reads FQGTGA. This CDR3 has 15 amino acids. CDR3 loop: CASSPVGGQDYGYTF. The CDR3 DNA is TGTGCCAGCAGCCCCGTTGGAGGACAGGACTATGGCTACACCTTC.

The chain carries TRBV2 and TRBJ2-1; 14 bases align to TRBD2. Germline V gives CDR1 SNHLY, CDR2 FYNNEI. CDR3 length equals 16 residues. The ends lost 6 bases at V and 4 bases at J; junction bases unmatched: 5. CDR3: CASRAGTSGGYNEQFF. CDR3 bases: TGTGCCAGCAGGGCTGGGACTAGCGGGGGTTACAATGAGCAGTTCTTC. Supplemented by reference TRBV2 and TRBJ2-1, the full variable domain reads EPEVTQTPSHQVTQMGQEVILRCVPISNHLYFYWYRQILGQKVEFLVSFYNNEISEKSEIFDDQFSVERPDGSNFTLKIRSTKLEDSAMYFCASRAGTSGGYNEQFFGPGTRLTVL.

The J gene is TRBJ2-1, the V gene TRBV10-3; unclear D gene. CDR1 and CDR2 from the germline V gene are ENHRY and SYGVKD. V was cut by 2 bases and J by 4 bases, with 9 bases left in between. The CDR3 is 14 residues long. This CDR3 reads CAISEISSYNEQFF. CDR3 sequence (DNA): TGTGCCATCAGTGAGATCAGCAGTTACAATGAGCAGTTCTTC.

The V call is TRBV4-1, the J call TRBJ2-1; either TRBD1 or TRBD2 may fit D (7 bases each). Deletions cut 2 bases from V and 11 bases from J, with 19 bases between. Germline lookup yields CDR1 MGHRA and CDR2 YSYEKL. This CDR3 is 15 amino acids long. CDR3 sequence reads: CASSQQGGPSLKQFF. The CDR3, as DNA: TGCGCCAGCAGCCAACAGGGGGGGCCTTCTTTAAAGCAGTTCTTC.

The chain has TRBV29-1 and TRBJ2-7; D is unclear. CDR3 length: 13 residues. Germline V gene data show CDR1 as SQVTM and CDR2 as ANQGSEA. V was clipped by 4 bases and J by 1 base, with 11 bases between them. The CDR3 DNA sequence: TGCAGCGTTGTCGAACCGCAATCCTACGAGCAGTACTTC. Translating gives CSVVEPQSYEQYF.

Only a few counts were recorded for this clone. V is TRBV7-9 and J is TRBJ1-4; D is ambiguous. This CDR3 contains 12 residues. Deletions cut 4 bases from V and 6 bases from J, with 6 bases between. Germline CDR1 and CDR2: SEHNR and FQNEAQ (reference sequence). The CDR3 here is CASSSYDEKLFF. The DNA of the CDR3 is TGTGCCAGCAGCTCGTACGATGAAAAACTGTTTTTT.

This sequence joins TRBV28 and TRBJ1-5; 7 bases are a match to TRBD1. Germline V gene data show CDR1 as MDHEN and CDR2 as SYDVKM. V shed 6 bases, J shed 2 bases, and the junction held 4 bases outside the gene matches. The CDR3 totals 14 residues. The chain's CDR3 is CASRGGQGNQPQHF. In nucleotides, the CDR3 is TGTGCCAGCAGGGGCGGACAGGGCAATCAGCCCCAGCATTTT. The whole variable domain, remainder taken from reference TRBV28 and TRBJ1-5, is DVKVTQSSRYLVKRTGEKVFLECVQDMDHENMFWYRQDPGLGLRLIYFSYDVKMKEKGDIPEGYSVSREKKERFSLILESASTNQTSMYLCASRGGQGNQPQHFGDGTRLSIL.

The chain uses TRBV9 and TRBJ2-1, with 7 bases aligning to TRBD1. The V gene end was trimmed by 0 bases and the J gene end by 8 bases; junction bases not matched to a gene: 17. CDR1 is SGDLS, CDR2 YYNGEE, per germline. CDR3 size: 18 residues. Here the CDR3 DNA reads TGTGCCAGCAGCGTAGGATCAGTGTGGCAGGGGGTTTTGGATGAGCAGTTCTTC. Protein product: CASSVGSVWQGVLDEQFF.

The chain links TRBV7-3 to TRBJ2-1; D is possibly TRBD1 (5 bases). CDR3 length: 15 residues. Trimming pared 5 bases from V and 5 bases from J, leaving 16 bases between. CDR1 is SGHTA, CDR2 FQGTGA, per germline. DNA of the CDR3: TGTGCCAGCAGCACCCACCCCACAGGAAACAATGAGCAGTTCTTC. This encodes CASSTHPTGNNEQFF. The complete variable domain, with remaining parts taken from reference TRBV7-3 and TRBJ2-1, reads GAGVSQTPSNKVTEKGKYVELRCDPISGHTALYWYRQSLGQGPEFLIYFQGTGAADDSGLPNDRFFAVRPEGSVSTLKIQRTERGDSAVYLCASSTHPTGNNEQFFGPGTRLTVL.

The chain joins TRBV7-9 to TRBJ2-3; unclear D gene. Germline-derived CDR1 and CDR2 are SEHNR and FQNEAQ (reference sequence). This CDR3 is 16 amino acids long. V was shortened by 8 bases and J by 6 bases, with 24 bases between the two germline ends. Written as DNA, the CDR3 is TGTGCCAGCGGCACCTCGGCCGCCATTACGTCGGATACGCAGTATTTT. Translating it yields CASGTSAAITSDTQYF.

CDR3 sequence (DNA): TGTGCCTGGAGTCCCACCCTCTATGGCTACACCTTC. Protein product: CAWSPTLYGYTF. V gene TRBV30 combines with J gene TRBJ1-2; no clear D gene. The CDR3 contains 12 residues. Germline V gene data show CDR1 as GTSNPN and CDR2 as SVGIG (reference sequence). V was trimmed by 2 bases and J by 4 bases, leaving 8 bases between them. Full variable domain (remainder filled in from reference TRBV30 and TRBJ1-2): SQTIHQWPATLVQPVGSPLSLECTVEGTSNPNLYWYRQAAGRGLQLLFYSVGIGQISSEVPQNLSASRPQDRQFILSSKKLLLSDSGFYLCAWSPTLYGYTFGSGTRLTVV.

The chain's CDR3 is CASSLSRGGANTGELFF. In nucleotides, the CDR3 is TGTGCCAGCAGTTTATCACGCGGGGGGGCAAACACCGGGGAGCTGTTTTTT. The J gene is TRBJ2-2, the V gene TRBV27; TRBD2 matches 9 bases. The germline V gene encodes CDR1 MNHEY and CDR2 SMNVEV (reference sequence). V lost 0 bases to trimming and J lost 2 bases; unmatched junction nucleotides: 4. The CDR3 is made up of 17 amino acids.

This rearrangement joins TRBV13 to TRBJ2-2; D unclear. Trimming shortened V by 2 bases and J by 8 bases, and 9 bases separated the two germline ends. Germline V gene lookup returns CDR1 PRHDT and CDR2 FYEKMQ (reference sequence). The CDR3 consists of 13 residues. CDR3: CASSLTVSGELFF. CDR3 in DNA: TGTGCCAGCAGCTTAACAGTATCTGGGGAGCTGTTTTTT.

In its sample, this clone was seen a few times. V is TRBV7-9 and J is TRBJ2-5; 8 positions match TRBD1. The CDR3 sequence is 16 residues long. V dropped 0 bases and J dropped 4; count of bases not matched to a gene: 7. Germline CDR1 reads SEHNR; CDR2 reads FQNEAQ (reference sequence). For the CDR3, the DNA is TGTGCCAGCAGCTTAGCCCAGGGGGCAGGCGGAGAGACCCAGTACTTC. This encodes CASSLAQGAGGETQYF.

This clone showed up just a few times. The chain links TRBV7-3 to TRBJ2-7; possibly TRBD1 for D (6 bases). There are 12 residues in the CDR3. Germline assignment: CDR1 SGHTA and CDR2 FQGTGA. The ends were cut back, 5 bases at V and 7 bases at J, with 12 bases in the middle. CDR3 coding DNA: TGTGCCAGCAGCACCCCGGACAGTGAGCAGTACTTC. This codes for CASSTPDSEQYF.

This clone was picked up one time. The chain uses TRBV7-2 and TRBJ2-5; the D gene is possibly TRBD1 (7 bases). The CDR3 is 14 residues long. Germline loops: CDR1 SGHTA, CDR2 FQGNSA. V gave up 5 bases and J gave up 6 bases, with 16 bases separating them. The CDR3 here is CASSPQAGGQTQYF. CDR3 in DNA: TGTGCCAGCAGCCCCCAGGCAGGGGGGCAGACCCAGTACTTC. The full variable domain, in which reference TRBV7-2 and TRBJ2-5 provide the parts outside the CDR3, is GAGVSQSPSNKVTEKGKDVELRCDPISGHTALYWYRQSLGQGLEFLIYFQGNSAPDKSGLPSDRFSAERTGGSVSTLTIQRTQQEDSAVYLCASSPQAGGQTQYFGPGTRLLVL.

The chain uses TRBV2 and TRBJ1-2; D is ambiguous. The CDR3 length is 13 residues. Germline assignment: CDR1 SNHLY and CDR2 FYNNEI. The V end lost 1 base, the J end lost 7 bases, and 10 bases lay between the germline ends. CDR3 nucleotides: TGTGCCAGCAGTGAAGGGCCGTCGGGTGGCTACACCTTC. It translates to CASSEGPSGGYTF.

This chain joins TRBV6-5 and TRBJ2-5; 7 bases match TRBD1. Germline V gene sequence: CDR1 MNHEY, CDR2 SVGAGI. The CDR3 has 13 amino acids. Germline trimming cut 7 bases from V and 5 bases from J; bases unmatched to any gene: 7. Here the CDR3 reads CASTPSRGETQYF. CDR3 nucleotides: TGTGCCAGCACCCCGAGCAGGGGGGAGACCCAGTACTTC.

The CDR3 loop reads CASSLGVWAGYQETQYF. As DNA, the CDR3 is TGTGCCAGCAGCTTAGGAGTTTGGGCCGGGTACCAAGAGACCCAGTACTTC. The rearrangement links TRBV11-1 to TRBJ2-5; D ambiguous. CDR1 SGHAT and CDR2 FQDESV come from the germline V gene (reference sequence). The CDR3 length is 17 residues. V was shortened by 1 base and J by 0 bases, with 15 bases between the two germline ends.

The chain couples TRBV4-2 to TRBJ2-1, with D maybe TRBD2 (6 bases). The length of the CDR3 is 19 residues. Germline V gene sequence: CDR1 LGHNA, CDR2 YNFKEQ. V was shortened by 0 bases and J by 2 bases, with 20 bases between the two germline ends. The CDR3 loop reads CASSQDNIGAGGTYNEQFF. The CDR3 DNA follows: TGTGCCAGCAGCCAAGATAACATAGGAGCGGGCGGGACCTACAATGAGCAGTTCTTC.

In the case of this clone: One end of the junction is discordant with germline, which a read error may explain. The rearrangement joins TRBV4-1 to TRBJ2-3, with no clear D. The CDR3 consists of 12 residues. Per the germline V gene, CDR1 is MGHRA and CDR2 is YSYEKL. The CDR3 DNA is TGCGCCAGCGGCCACTTAGGAGATACGCAGTATTTT. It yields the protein CASGHLGDTQYF.

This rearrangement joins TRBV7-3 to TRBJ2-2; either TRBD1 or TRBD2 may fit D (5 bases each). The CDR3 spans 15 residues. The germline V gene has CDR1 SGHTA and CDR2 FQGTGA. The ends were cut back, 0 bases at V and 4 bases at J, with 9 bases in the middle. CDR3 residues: CASSLTGGSTGELFF. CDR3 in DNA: TGTGCCAGCAGCTTAACTGGGGGAAGCACCGGGGAGCTGTTTTTT.

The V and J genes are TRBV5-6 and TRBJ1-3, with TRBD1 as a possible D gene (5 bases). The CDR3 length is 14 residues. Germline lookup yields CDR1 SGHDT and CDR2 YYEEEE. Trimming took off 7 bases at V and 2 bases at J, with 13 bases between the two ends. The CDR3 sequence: CASGGGEPGNTIYF. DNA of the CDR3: TGTGCCAGCGGAGGAGGGGAGCCTGGAAACACCATATATTTT.

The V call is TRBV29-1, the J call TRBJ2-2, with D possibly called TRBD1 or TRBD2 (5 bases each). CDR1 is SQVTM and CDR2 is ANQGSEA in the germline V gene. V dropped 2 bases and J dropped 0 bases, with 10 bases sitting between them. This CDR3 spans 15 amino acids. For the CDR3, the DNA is TGCAGCGTTGAAACACGGGACGCGAACACCGGGGAGCTGTTTTTT. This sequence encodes CSVETRDANTGELFF.

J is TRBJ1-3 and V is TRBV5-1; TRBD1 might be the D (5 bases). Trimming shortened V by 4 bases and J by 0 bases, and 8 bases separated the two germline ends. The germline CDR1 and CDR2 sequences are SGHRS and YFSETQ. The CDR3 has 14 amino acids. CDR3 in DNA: TGCGCCAGCAGCGGGGGGGGCTCTGGAAACACCATATATTTT. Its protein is CASSGGGSGNTIYF.

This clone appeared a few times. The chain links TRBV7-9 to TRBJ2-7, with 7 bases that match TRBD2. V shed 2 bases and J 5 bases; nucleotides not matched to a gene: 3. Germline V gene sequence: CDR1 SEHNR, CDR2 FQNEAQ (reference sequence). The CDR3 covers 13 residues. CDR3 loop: CASSLWEGDEQYF. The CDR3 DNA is TGTGCCAGCAGCTTATGGGAGGGCGACGAGCAGTACTTC.

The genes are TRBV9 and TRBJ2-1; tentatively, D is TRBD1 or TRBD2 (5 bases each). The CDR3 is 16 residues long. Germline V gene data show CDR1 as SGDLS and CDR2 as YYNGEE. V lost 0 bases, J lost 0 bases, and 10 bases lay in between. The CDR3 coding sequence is TGTGCCAGCAGCGTAGGTCCAGGGAGCTCCTACAATGAGCAGTTCTTC. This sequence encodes CASSVGPGSSYNEQFF.

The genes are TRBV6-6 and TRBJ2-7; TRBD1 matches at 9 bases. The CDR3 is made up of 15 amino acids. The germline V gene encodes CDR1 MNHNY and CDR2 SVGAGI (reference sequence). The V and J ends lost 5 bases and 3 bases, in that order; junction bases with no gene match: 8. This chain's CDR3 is CASSIITGGGYEQYF. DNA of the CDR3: TGTGCCAGCAGTATCATAACAGGGGGCGGCTACGAGCAGTACTTC.

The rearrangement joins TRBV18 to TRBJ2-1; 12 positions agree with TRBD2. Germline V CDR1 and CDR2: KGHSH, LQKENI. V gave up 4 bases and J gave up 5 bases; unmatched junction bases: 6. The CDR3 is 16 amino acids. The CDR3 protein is CASSQPTSGGNNEQFF. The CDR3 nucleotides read TGTGCCAGCTCACAACCGACTAGCGGGGGCAACAATGAGCAGTTCTTC.